This T cell receptor beta chain was observed in a study of monozygotic twins with inflammatory bowel disease. Germline CDR1 ENHRY, CDR2 SYGVKD. The CDR3 has 12 amino acids. Using the 5' RACE reads, TCRdb records one entry per CDR3 protein without DNA. The sample data list under 150,000 distinct CDR3 sequences. The chain is built from TRBV10-3 and TRBJ2-5; TCRdb designates TRBD1, a call that cannot be tested without DNA. This clonotype was obtained from a human donor with ulcerative colitis or Crohn's disease, or a healthy co-twin of an affected twin (not recorded which). The sequencing sample was made of blood. CDR3 in amino acids: CATGQGLETQYF.